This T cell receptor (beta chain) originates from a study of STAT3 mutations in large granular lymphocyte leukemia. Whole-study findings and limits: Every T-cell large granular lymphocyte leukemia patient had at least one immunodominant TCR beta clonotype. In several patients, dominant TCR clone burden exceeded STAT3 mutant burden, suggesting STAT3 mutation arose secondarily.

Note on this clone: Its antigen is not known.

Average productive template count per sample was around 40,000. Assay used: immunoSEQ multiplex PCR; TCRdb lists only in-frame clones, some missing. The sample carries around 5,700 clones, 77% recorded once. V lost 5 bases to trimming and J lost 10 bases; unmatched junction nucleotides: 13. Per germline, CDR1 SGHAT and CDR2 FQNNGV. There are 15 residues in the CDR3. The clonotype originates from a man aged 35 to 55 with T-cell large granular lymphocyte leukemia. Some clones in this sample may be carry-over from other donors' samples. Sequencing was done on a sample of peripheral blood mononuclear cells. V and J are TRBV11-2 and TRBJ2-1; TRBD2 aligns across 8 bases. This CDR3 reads CASSTQGLAGVEQFF. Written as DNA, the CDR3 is TGTGCCAGCAGCACACAAGGACTAGCCGGGGTGGAGCAGTTCTTC.